A selection of T cell receptor beta chains follows, all from one sample in a study of blood T cell repertoires in COVID-19. Sequencing was performed with immunoSEQ multiplex PCR; in TCRdb, only in-frame clones are kept and a portion is missing. The table includes 140,000 to 150,000 clones, more than 60% detected once. Sequenced: peripheral blood. The receptor source for this set is a woman aged 55-69 years with acute or convalescent COVID-19. CDR3s include the opening cysteine and the closing phenylalanine or tryptophan. The D gene is left open where the match is weak. A clone size is listed for some rows: how often the clone was seen (once, few, many), or a class if it is expanded.

TRBV27	TRBJ2-7	TRBD1	NA	TGTGCCAGCAGATCCACCGGGACAGGCCTCTACGAGCAGTACTTC	CASRSTGTGLYEQYF
TRBV7-6	TRBJ2-2	NA	few	TGTGCCAGCAGGAAAGCACTTTCGAACACCGGGGAGCTGTTTTTT	CASRKALSNTGELFF
TRBV20-1	TRBJ2-7	TRBD2	NA	TGCAGTGCTAGTGGACTAGCGGTTCCTCACGAGCAGTACTTC	CSASGLAVPHEQYF
TRBV27	TRBJ2-7	TRBD1	NA	TGTGCCAGGACGAACAGGGGGCGCGAGGACGAGCAGTACTTC	CARTNRGREDEQYF
TRBV18	TRBJ1-5	TRBD1	NA	TGTGCCAGCTCACAGGACAGGGAGGCAAATCAGCCCCAGCATTTT	CASSQDREANQPQHF
TRBV7-3	TRBJ2-2	NA	NA	TGTGCCAGCAGCTTAATCGGGATCAACACCGGGGAGCTGTTTTTT	CASSLIGINTGELFF
TRBV9	TRBJ2-2	NA	once	TGTGCCAGCAGCGTAGGTTGGGGACTCACCGGGGAGCTGTTTTTT	CASSVGWGLTGELFF
TRBV27	TRBJ1-2	NA	NA	TGTGCCAGCGGGGGATCCGGGACAACTCCCTATGGCTACACCTTC	CASGGSGTTPYGYTF
TRBV5-6	TRBJ2-3	NA	NA	TGTGCCAGCAGCGCGACCGGTAGTTGGGGGGCAGATACGCAGTATTTT	CASSATGSWGADTQYF
TRBV7-6	TRBJ2-1	TRBD2	NA	TGTGCCAGCAGCGTAGCGGGAGGGATCCCCTCCTACAATGAGCAGTTCTTC	CASSVAGGIPSYNEQFF
TRBV3-1/TRBV3-2	TRBJ1-2	NA	NA	TGTGCCAGCAGCCAAGACAGGGGAGGGGGTGGCTACACCTTC	CASSQDRGGGGYTF
TRBV4-2	TRBJ1-4	TRBD1	NA	TGTGCCAGCAGCCAAGCTGGAGGGACAGCCTCCGAAAAACTGTTTTTT	CASSQAGGTASEKLFF
TRBV2	TRBJ1-4	TRBD1	NA	TGTGCCAGCAGTCCGGGACAGAAAAATGAAAAACTGTTTTTT	CASSPGQKNEKLFF
TRBV30	TRBJ1-2	NA	NA	TGTGCCTGGAGTGTAACCGGTTATGGCTACACCTTC	CAWSVTGYGYTF
TRBV7-9	TRBJ1-4	NA	NA	TGTGCCAGCAGCTTAGACCCGGGACTGCTAAATGAAAAACTGTTTTTT	CASSLDPGLLNEKLFF
TRBV5-1	TRBJ1-2	TRBD1	NA	TGCGCCAGCAGCTGGGACAGGGGCTATGGCTACACCTTC	CASSWDRGYGYTF
TRBV28	TRBJ1-5	NA	NA	TGTGCCAGCAGTTTATGGGACATCTATAGCAATCAGCCCCAGCATTTT	CASSLWDIYSNQPQHF
TRBV12-5	TRBJ2-1	NA	NA	TGTGCTAGTGGCTATTACAATGAGCAGTTCTTC	CASGYYNEQFF
TRBV19	TRBJ1-1	NA	NA	TGTGCCAGTAGTATCGAGCGGATAGTGAACACTGAAGCTTTCTTT	CASSIERIVNTEAFF
TRBV5-1	TRBJ1-1	TRBD1	NA	TGCGCCAGCAGCTGGAGGACAGGGGAAGCCACTGAAGCTTTCTTT	CASSWRTGEATEAFF
TRBV7-9	TRBJ2-1	NA	NA	TGTGCCACTCGGCTAGGTCTCAATGAGCAGTTCTTC	CATRLGLNEQFF
TRBV19	TRBJ1-5	NA	NA	TGTGCCAGTAAGGGAGGATCTTATAGCAATCAGCCCCAGCATTTT	CASKGGSYSNQPQHF
TRBV5-1	TRBJ2-1	NA	NA	TGCGCCAGCACCCGAGCGTTCAGCTCCTACAATGAGCAGTTCTTC	CASTRAFSSYNEQFF
TRBV20-1	TRBJ2-5	NA	NA	TGCAGTGCAATTGGAGGGGAGACCCAGTACTTC	CSAIGGETQYF
TRBV15	TRBJ1-1	NA	once	TGTGCCACCAGCAGAGATCTCAGCACTGAAGCTTTCTTT	CATSRDLSTEAFF
TRBV12-3/TRBV12-4	TRBJ2-7	TRBD1	NA	TGTGCCAGCAGTTCGGACAGGGGCTACGAGCAGTACTTC	CASSSDRGYEQYF
TRBV6-4	TRBJ2-1	TRBD2	NA	TGTGCCAGCAGCGAACTAGCGGGTCGCCACAATGAGCAGTTCTTC	CASSELAGRHNEQFF
TRBV10-3	TRBJ1-5	NA	few	TGTGCCATCGGGGATGGAGGGCAACAGCCCCAGCATTTT	CAIGDGGQQPQHF
TRBV28	TRBJ2-1	NA	NA	TGTGCCAGCAGTTCTCCAGGGAATGAGCAGTTCTTC	CASSSPGNEQFF
TRBV28	TRBJ2-1	TRBD2	NA	TGTGCCAGCAGTCTTAACGCCTGGACTAGCGGAACCTACAATGAGCAGTTCTTC	CASSLNAWTSGTYNEQFF